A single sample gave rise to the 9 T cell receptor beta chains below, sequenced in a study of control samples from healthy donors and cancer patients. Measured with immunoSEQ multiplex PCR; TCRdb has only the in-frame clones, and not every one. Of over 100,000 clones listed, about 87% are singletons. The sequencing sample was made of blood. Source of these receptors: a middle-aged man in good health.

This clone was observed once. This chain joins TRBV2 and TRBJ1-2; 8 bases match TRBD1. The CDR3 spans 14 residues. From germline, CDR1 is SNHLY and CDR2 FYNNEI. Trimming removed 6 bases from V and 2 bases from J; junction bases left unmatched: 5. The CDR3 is CASRTGEANYGYTF. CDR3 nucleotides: TGTGCCAGCAGGACAGGGGAAGCCAACTATGGCTACACCTTC.

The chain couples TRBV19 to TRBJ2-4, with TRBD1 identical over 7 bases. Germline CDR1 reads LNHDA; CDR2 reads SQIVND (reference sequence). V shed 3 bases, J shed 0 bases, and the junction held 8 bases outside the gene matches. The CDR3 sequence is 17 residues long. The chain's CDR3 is CASSIQGEPLAKNIQYF. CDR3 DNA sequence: TGTGCCAGTAGTATCCAGGGGGAACCTCTAGCCAAAAACATTCAGTACTTC.

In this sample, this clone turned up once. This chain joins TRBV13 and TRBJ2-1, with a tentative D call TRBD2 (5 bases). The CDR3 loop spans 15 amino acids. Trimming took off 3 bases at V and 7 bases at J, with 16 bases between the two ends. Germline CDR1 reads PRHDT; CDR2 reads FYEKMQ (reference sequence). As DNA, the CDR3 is TGTGCCAGCAGCTTCGGCAGCGGCAAAAGGAATGAGCAGTTCTTC. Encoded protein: CASSFGSGKRNEQFF.

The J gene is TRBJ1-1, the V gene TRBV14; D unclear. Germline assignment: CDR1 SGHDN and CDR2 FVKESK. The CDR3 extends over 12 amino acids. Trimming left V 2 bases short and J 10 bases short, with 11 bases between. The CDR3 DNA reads TGTGCCAGCAGCCAAAATCGGGTGGGAGCTTTCTTT. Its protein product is CASSQNRVGAFF.

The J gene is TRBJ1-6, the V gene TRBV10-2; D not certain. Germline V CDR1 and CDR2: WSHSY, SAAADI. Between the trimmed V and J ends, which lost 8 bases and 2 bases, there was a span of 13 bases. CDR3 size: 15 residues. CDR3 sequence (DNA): TGCGCCAGCGAGGAGAGGTTCGCCTATAATTCACCCCTCCACTTT. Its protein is CASEERFAYNSPLHF.

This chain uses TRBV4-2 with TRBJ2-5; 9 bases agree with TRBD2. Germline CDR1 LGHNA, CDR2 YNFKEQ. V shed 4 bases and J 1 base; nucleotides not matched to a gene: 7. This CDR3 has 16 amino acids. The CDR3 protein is CASSLNLAGIQETQYF. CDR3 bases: TGTGCCAGCAGCCTAAACCTAGCGGGGATCCAAGAGACCCAGTACTTC.

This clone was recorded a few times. The CDR3 coding sequence is TGTGCCAGCAGTGTCTTGGGAAACACCATATATTTT. This encodes CASSVLGNTIYF. The chain recombines TRBV12-3 or TRBV12-4 with TRBJ1-3; D uncertain. Deletions cut 5 bases from V and 4 bases from J, with 6 bases between. There are 12 residues in the CDR3.

CDR3 in DNA: TGCGCCAGCAGTGAGATTTTCGGGACAGGAAATTTCAATGAGCAGTTCTTC. Protein product: CASSEIFGTGNFNEQFF. This rearrangement joins TRBV10-2 to TRBJ2-1; TRBD1 matches 8 bases. Trimming took 2 bases from V and 6 from J; bases not matched to a gene: 12. The V gene's germline CDR1 is WSHSY and CDR2 SAAADI. There are 17 residues in the CDR3.

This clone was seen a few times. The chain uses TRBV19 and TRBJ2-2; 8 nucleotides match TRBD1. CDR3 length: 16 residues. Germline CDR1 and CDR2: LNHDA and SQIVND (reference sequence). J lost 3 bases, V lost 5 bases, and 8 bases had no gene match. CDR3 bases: TGTGCCAGTAGTCTAAGGACAGGGACGGACACCGGGGAGCTGTTTTTT. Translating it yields CASSLRTGTDTGELFF.